The rows below give T cell receptor beta chains drawn from one sample of a study of T-cell reconstitution after alpha-beta-depleted transplantation in children. TCRdb itself ran the PCR reads through MiXCR, one entry per CDR3 protein. The repertoire includes approximately 510,000 distinct CDR3 sequences, about 16% of them detected once, and less than 4% sits in the top ten. This material consisted of PBMCs from the stem cell graft donor, taken from the stem cell graft. The receptors come from a human donor who donated a stem cell graft to a child with acute lymphoblastic leukemia. CDR3s include the opening cysteine and the closing phenylalanine or tryptophan. D genes are given only for firm matches. Size is stated for part of the rows, as once, few or many counts, or as a class when the clone is expanded.

d_call	v_call	clone_size	j_call	cdr3_aa	cdr3_nt
TRBD1	TRBV5-8	few	TRBJ1-1	CASSLSYRDSVRTEAFF	TGTGCCAGCAGCTTGAGCTATAGGGACAGCGTAAGAACTGAAGCTTTCTTT
NA	TRBV20-1	NA	TRBJ2-3	CSARAYTSTDTQYF	TGCAGTGCTAGGGCTTATACTAGCACAGATACGCAGTATTTT
TRBD2	TRBV5-1	NA	TRBJ2-1	CASSLEGTSGYNEQFF	TGCGCCAGCAGCTTGGAAGGGACTAGCGGTTACAATGAGCAGTTCTTC
NA	TRBV29-1	few	TRBJ1-1	CSVVVGGRGVEAFF	TGCAGCGTTGTGGTTGGGGGTCGGGGAGTTGAAGCTTTCTTT
NA	TRBV9	NA	TRBJ2-1	CASSVNDNEQFF	TGTGCCAGCAGCGTAAACGACAATGAGCAGTTCTTC
NA	TRBV12-3/TRBV12-4	NA	TRBJ1-1	CASRRERGTEAFF	TGTGCCAGCAGACGTGAGAGAGGCACTGAAGCTTTCTTT
NA	TRBV7-2	few	TRBJ2-7	CASSPLPGTYEQYF	TGTGCCAGCAGCCCCCTCCCAGGAACCTACGAGCAGTACTTC
NA	TRBV12-3/TRBV12-4	NA	TRBJ2-1	CASSFSQDSSYNEQFF	TGTGCCAGCAGTTTTAGTCAGGACAGCTCCTACAATGAGCAGTTCTTC
NA	TRBV20-1	NA	TRBJ2-7	CSAPRTELYEQYF	TGCAGTGCTCCCAGGACAGAGCTCTACGAGCAGTACTTC
NA	TRBV4-2	NA	TRBJ2-6	CASSQDLGAPGANVLTF	TGTGCCAGCAGCCAAGATTTAGGGGCGCCTGGGGCCAACGTCCTGACTTTC
TRBD1	TRBV7-9	NA	TRBJ1-2	CASSLQGQGAGGYTF	TGTGCCAGCAGCTTGCAAGGACAGGGCGCTGGCGGCTACACCTTC
NA	TRBV19	many	TRBJ2-7	CASSIVGTLSYEQYF	TGTGCCAGTAGTATAGTTGGCACCCTCTCCTACGAGCAGTACTTC
NA	TRBV9	few	TRBJ2-5	CASSVGIPTETQYF	TGTGCCAGCAGCGTCGGGATCCCTACGGAGACCCAGTACTTC
NA	TRBV25-1	NA	TRBJ1-2	CASSELGYGNYGYTF	TGTGCCAGCAGTGAATTGGGTTACGGGAACTATGGCTACACCTTC